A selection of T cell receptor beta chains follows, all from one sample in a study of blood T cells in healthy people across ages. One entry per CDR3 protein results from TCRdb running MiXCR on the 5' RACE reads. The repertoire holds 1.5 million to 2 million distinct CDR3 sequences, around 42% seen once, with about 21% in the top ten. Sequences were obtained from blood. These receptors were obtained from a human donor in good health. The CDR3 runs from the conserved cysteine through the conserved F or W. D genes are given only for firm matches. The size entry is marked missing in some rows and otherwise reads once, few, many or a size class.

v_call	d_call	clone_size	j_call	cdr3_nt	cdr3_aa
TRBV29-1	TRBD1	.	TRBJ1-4	TGCAGCTATAACAGGGGCGAGGGTGAAAAACTGTTTTTT	CSYNRGEGEKLFF
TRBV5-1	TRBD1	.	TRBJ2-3	TGCGCCAGCAGCTCCTACAGGGGGTACACAGATACGCAGTATTTT	CASSSYRGYTDTQYF
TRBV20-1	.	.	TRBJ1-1	TGCAGTGGTAAGGTGAACACTGAAGCTTTCTTT	CSGKVNTEAFF
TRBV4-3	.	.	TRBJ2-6	TGCGCCAGCAGCCTCCTCTACGACGGTTCCTACTCTGGGGCCAACGTCCTGACTTTC	CASSLLYDGSYSGANVLTF
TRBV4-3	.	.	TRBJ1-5	TGCGCCAGCAGCCAAGATAGGTATGGGACCCAGCATTTT	CASSQDRYGTQHF
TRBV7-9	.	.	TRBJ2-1	TGTGCCAGCAGCTTGAGGTTTACAGGGTGGCATGAGCAGTTCTTC	CASSLRFTGWHEQFF
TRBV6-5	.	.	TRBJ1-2	TGTGCCAGCAGTTACTCGGGCCGGGCCAGGGGCTATGGCTACACCTTC	CASSYSGRARGYGYTF
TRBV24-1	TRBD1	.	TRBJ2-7	TGTGCCACCAGTGATTCCCTGGGACAGGGGGCTGGCGAGCAGTACTTC	CATSDSLGQGAGEQYF
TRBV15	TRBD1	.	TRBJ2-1	TGTGCCACCAGCAGAGCCGGGACAGGGAAATTTTATGAGCAGTTCTTC	CATSRAGTGKFYEQFF
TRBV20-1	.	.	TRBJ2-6	TGCAGTGCTAGAAGGAGCGGGTCGAGCTCTGGGGCCAACGTCCTGACTTTC	CSARRSGSSSGANVLTF
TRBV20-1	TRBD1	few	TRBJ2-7	TGCAGTGCCCGAAGACAGGGAAAGAACGAGCAGTACTTC	CSARRQGKNEQYF
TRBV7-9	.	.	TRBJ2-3	TGTACCAGCAGCTTAGGTCGGTCGGACGGAGCGCGGAGCACAGATACGCAGTATTTT	CTSSLGRSDGARSTDTQYF
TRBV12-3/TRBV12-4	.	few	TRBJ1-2	TGTGCCAGCAGTTCGGAGGGGCTTTATGGCTACACCTTC	CASSSEGLYGYTF
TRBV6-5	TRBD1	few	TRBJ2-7	TGTGCCAGCAGTACGGGACAGGGTTTCTCCGCTAACTGGTACTTC	CASSTGQGFSANWYF
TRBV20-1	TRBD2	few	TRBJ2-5	TGCAGTGCTAGAAGAGGACTAGCGGCGCAAGAGACCCAGTACTTC	CSARRGLAAQETQYF
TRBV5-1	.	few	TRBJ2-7	TGCGCCAGCAGCTTTATCCAGGGCGGATACGAGCAGTACTTC	CASSFIQGGYEQYF
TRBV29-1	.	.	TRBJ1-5	TGCAGCGTTGGTCGTGATATCAATCAGCCCCAGCATTTT	CSVGRDINQPQHF